One sample yielded the 27 T cell receptor beta chains listed below, sequenced in a study of memory CD4+ T cells and cytomegalovirus serostatus (dated by TCRdb to about 2019). A FACSAria II was used to sort memory CD4+ T cells, defined as single viable CD3+CD4+CD8-CD45RO+ cells. Library preparation was by the immunoSEQ multiplex PCR assay. The immuneACCESS repertoire file appears here via TCRdb, limited to in-frame rearrangements. These files lack a portion of the clones; in checked studies, under half of the deficit traces to unresolved V genes, and the cause of the others is not known. Within this sample are some 52,000 clones, with 80% to 90% of them counted one time only. The ten biggest clones cover less than 2.5% of the sample. The source material was memory CD4+ T cells from blood. These receptors all stem from an adult in good health and CMV-seropositive.

V gene TRBV29-1 combines with J gene TRBJ1-1, with TRBD1 as a possible D gene (5 bases). Germline loops: CDR1 SQVTM, CDR2 ANQGSEA. V lost 4 bases and J lost 1, with 7 bases in between. The CDR3 has 12 residues. The CDR3 DNA is TGCAGCGTTGGACAGCCGAACACTGAAGCTTTCTTT. Translation gives CSVGQPNTEAFF.

This chain connects TRBV2 to TRBJ1-5; D remains ambiguous. Germline V gives CDR1 SNHLY, CDR2 FYNNEI. The V end was cut by 7 bases, the J end by 6 bases, with 13 bases between. The CDR3 is 13 amino acids. The CDR3 protein is CASKRATGQPQHF. The CDR3 nucleotides are TGTGCCAGCAAGAGAGCCACGGGTCAGCCCCAGCATTTT.

The chain uses TRBV5-5 and TRBJ1-5; 9 bases align to TRBD1. Germline CDR1 reads SGHKS; CDR2 reads YYEKEE (reference sequence). V lost 2 bases and J lost 6; bases outside the gene matches: 9. CDR3 length: 16 amino acids. CDR3 nucleotide sequence: TGTGCCAGCAGCTTTTCTAGCGGACAGGGGAGTCAGCCCCAGCATTTT. It specifies CASSFSSGQGSQPQHF.

This chain joins TRBV2 and TRBJ1-6, with a tentative D call TRBD1 (6 bases). Germline V gives CDR1 SNHLY, CDR2 FYNNEI. The CDR3 is 14 residues long. Trimming took off 5 bases at V and 10 bases at J, with 15 bases between the two ends. CDR3: CASSREGGVSPLHF. The CDR3 DNA reads TGTGCCAGCAGTAGGGAAGGGGGTGTATCACCCCTCCACTTT. The variable domain in full, completed from reference TRBV2 and TRBJ1-6, reads EPEVTQTPSHQVTQMGQEVILRCVPISNHLYFYWYRQILGQKVEFLVSFYNNEISEKSEIFDDQFSVERPDGSNFTLKIRSTKLEDSAMYFCASSREGGVSPLHFGNGTRLTVT.

This clone was counted once. The chain combines TRBV6-1 with TRBJ1-4; D is perhaps TRBD1 (5 bases). The CDR3 consists of 15 residues. From germline, CDR1 is MNHNS and CDR2 SASEGT. V gave up 1 base and J gave up 8 bases, with 14 bases separating them. CDR3 DNA sequence: TGTGCCAGCAGTGAAGGAATGAGGGGTAGAGAAAAACTGTTTTTT. Its protein is CASSEGMRGREKLFF.

This rearrangement joins TRBV7-9 to TRBJ1-4; a weak D match, TRBD1 (6 bases). The CDR3 has 15 amino acids. The ends were cut back, 6 bases at V and 7 bases at J, with 18 bases in the middle. Germline V gene lookup returns CDR1 SEHNR and CDR2 FQNEAQ (reference sequence). The CDR3 region has the DNA TGTGCCAGCAGTAAGGCAGGGGCTTCGGGTGAAAAACTGTTTTTT. This codes for CASSKAGASGEKLFF.

The chain uses TRBV28 and TRBJ1-2; 11 bases map to TRBD1. Germline CDR1 and CDR2: MDHEN and SYDVKM. V was clipped by 7 bases and J by 7 bases; unmatched bases: 8. The CDR3 is 14 amino acids. The DNA for the CDR3 is TGTGCCAGCACCCTGGGACAGGGGGTTGGTGGCTACACCTTC. Residues: CASTLGQGVGGYTF.

V is TRBV4-3 and J is TRBJ2-1; TRBD2 might be the D (7 bases). Germline CDR1 is LGHNA and CDR2 is YSLEER. This CDR3 is 16 amino acids long. Trimming left V 2 bases short and J 6 bases short, with 17 bases between. CDR3 DNA sequence: TGCGCCAGCAGCCAAATGGGGCGGGGGCCCCCCAATGAGCAGTTCTTC. Its protein is CASSQMGRGPPNEQFF.

This clone was seen only a few times. Here the CDR3 DNA reads TGTGCCAGCAGCTTAAATTCACTCCTTAACAATGAGCAGTTCTTC. Its protein product is CASSLNSLLNNEQFF. The V gene is TRBV7-2, the J gene TRBJ2-1; D is ambiguous. The V gene's germline CDR1 is SGHTA and CDR2 FQGNSA. The CDR3 loop spans 15 amino acids. Trimming left V 2 bases short and J 5 bases short, with 13 bases between. Filled out from reference TRBV7-2 and TRBJ2-1, the complete variable domain reads GAGVSQSPSNKVTEKGKDVELRCDPISGHTALYWYRQSLGQGLEFLIYFQGNSAPDKSGLPSDRFSAERTGGSVSTLTIQRTQQEDSAVYLCASSLNSLLNNEQFFGPGTRLTVL.

J is TRBJ2-5 and V is TRBV5-4; unclear D gene. The V end was cut by 1 base, the J end by 1 base, with 14 bases between. The CDR3 runs 16 residues. Germline loops: CDR1 SGHNT, CDR2 YYREEE (reference sequence). Here the CDR3 reads CASSLFELQSQETQYF. The CDR3 bases are TGTGCCAGCAGCTTGTTTGAACTACAATCCCAAGAGACCCAGTACTTC.

The V gene is TRBV7-5, the J gene TRBJ1-2; TRBD1, as called in the table, went unchecked against the DNA. TRBV7-5 is reported as a pseudogene. CDR3 size: 16 residues. In DNA, the CDR3 is TGTGTCAGAAGCTTAGCGGGACAGGGGACCAACTATGGCTACACCTTC. Its translation: CVRSLAGQGTNYGYTF.

The chain employs TRBV7-2 and TRBJ2-7; no definite D call. Germline CDR1 SGHTA, CDR2 FQGNSA. This CDR3 region has 13 residues. Trimming took off 1 base at V and 3 bases at J, with 7 bases between the two ends. The CDR3 sequence is CASSLEGLYEQYF. CDR3 DNA: TGTGCCAGCAGCTTAGAGGGCCTCTACGAGCAGTACTTC. Combining the CDR3 with reference TRBV7-2 and TRBJ2-7 gives the whole variable domain GAGVSQSPSNKVTEKGKDVELRCDPISGHTALYWYRQSLGQGLEFLIYFQGNSAPDKSGLPSDRFSAERTGGSVSTLTIQRTQQEDSAVYLCASSLEGLYEQYFGPGTRLTVT.

The genes are TRBV7-6 and TRBJ2-5; D uncertain. The CDR3 totals 15 residues. V lost 1 base and J 1 base, leaving 10 bases between the germline ends. The germline V gene encodes CDR1 SGHVS and CDR2 FNYEAQ. CDR3 DNA: TGTGCCAGCAGCTTAGGCCCCACTCTCCAAGAGACCCAGTACTTC. Protein sequence: CASSLGPTLQETQYF.

The J gene is TRBJ2-7, the V gene TRBV15; possibly TRBD1 for D (5 bases). Trimming shortened V by 2 bases and J by 5 bases, and 16 bases separated the two germline ends. Germline assignment: CDR1 LNHNV and CDR2 YYDKDF (reference sequence). The CDR3 totals 15 residues. The DNA of the CDR3 is TGTGCCACCAGCAGATCTGGCCAGGGTACCCACGAGCAGTACTTC. Residues: CATSRSGQGTHEQYF.

In regard to this clone: The same CDR3 is also encoded by other DNA sequences in this sample. The gene calls are TRBV19 and TRBJ1-1; D is undetermined. The ends were cut back, 1 base at V and 0 bases at J, with 6 bases in the middle. This CDR3 comprises 14 residues. Germline CDR1 LNHDA, CDR2 SQIVND (reference sequence). The CDR3 DNA is TGTGCCAGTAGTATAGGGACCGTGAACACTGAAGCTTTCTTT. This sequence encodes CASSIGTVNTEAFF.

The chain links TRBV7-8 to TRBJ2-1; D possibly uses TRBD1 or TRBD2 (5 bases each). V lost 4 bases, J lost 10 bases, and 11 bases lay in between. Germline assignment: CDR1 SGHVS and CDR2 FQNEAQ. The CDR3 extends over 12 amino acids. The CDR3, as DNA: TGTGCCAGCAGCTACGGGGCTATCGAGCAGTTCTTC. This sequence encodes CASSYGAIEQFF.

This chain connects TRBV28 to TRBJ2-6, with D hard to call. V was trimmed by 6 bases and J by 4 bases, leaving 10 bases between them. This CDR3 has 14 amino acids. Germline V gene lookup returns CDR1 MDHEN and CDR2 SYDVKM. CDR3 nucleotides: TGTGCCAGCAGGTTTGGGTCCGGGGCCAACGTCCTGACTTTC. It is translated as CASRFGSGANVLTF.

The chain has TRBV7-9 and TRBJ1-1; D is unresolved. Between the trimmed V and J ends, which lost 4 bases and 7 bases, there was a span of 10 bases. The CDR3 is 12 residues long. Per germline, CDR1 SEHNR and CDR2 FQNEAQ (reference sequence). The CDR3 reads CASSSLGFEAFF. CDR3 coding DNA: TGTGCCAGCAGCTCCCTTGGGTTTGAAGCTTTCTTT.

The chain combines TRBV6-1 with TRBJ1-4, with D hard to call. CDR1 MNHNS and CDR2 SASEGT come from the germline V gene. V lost 0 bases to trimming and J lost 7 bases, with 12 bases between them. This CDR3 has 15 residues. CDR3 residues: CASSEAGTRVEKLFF. The CDR3 coding sequence is TGTGCCAGCAGTGAAGCGGGAACGAGGGTTGAAAAACTGTTTTTT.

The chain uses TRBV2 and TRBJ2-2, with 8 bases identical to TRBD2. This CDR3 spans 14 amino acids. V lost 7 bases to trimming and J lost 6 bases; unmatched junction nucleotides: 7. Germline V gene lookup returns CDR1 SNHLY and CDR2 FYNNEI. CDR3 sequence: CASNTLADAGELFF. DNA for the CDR3: TGTGCCAGCAATACACTAGCGGACGCCGGGGAGCTGTTTTTT.

The gene calls are TRBV28 and TRBJ1-1; TRBD1 is a possible D gene (5 bases). CDR1 is MDHEN, CDR2 SYDVKM, per germline. The CDR3 has 14 amino acids. V lost 5 bases and J lost 1, with 11 bases in between. The CDR3 here is CASSLSRGNTEAFF. CDR3 nucleotide sequence: TGTGCCAGCAGTCTCTCGAGGGGGAACACTGAAGCTTTCTTT. The full variable domain, completed using reference TRBV28 and TRBJ1-1, is DVKVTQSSRYLVKRTGEKVFLECVQDMDHENMFWYRQDPGLGLRLIYFSYDVKMKEKGDIPEGYSVSREKKERFSLILESASTNQTSMYLCASSLSRGNTEAFFGQGTRLTVV.

The chain links TRBV14 to TRBJ1-2; D gene uncertain. V was clipped by 1 base and J by 0 bases, with 6 bases between them. This CDR3 contains 14 residues. Looked up from germline, CDR1 is SGHDN and CDR2 is FVKESK. CDR3 bases: TGTGCCAGCAGCCAAGGCGTGGCTAACTATGGCTACACCTTC. Encoded protein: CASSQGVANYGYTF.

CDR3 region: CASSQEGSTNQPQHF. The CDR3 coding sequence is TGTGCCAGCAGCCAAGAGGGGAGCACAAATCAGCCCCAGCATTTT. The genes are TRBV4-2 and TRBJ1-5; no firm D call. With 0 bases removed from V and 4 bases from J, the gap between germline ends came to 10 bases. The CDR3 extends over 15 amino acids. The germline gives CDR1 LGHNA, CDR2 YNFKEQ.

The chain uses TRBV18 and TRBJ1-5, with a possible D match to TRBD1 (5 bases). In germline, CDR1 is KGHSH, CDR2 LQKENI. Trimming removed 2 bases at V and 0 bases at J, with 8 bases between. This CDR3 comprises 15 residues. The CDR3 protein is CASSPGTGSNQPQHF. CDR3 nucleotides: TGTGCCAGCTCACCAGGCACAGGTAGCAATCAGCCCCAGCATTTT. Full variable domain (outside the CDR3, taken from reference TRBV18 and TRBJ1-5): NAGVMQNPRHLVRRRGQEARLRCSPMKGHSHVYWYRQLPEEGLKFMVYLQKENIIDESGMPKERFSAEFPKEGPSILRIQQVVRGDSAAYFCASSPGTGSNQPQHFGDGTRLSIL.

The table lists this clone with a few counts. The chain couples TRBV2 to TRBJ1-4; the match to TRBD1 covers 7 bases. CDR3 length equals 15 residues. Germline CDR1 and CDR2: SNHLY and FYNNEI. After removal of 6 bases from V and 7 bases from J, the junction contained 11 bases not matched to a gene. This CDR3 is CASSEPTGMGEKLFF. CDR3 bases: TGTGCCAGCAGCGAGCCGACAGGGATGGGTGAAAAACTGTTTTTT.

The J gene is TRBJ2-7, the V gene TRBV29-1; perhaps TRBD1 as D (5 bases). The CDR3 extends over 14 amino acids. Germline loops: CDR1 SQVTM, CDR2 ANQGSEA. V lost 4 bases, J lost 5 bases, and 18 bases lay in between. CDR3 loop: CSVGGRGAKNEQYF. The CDR3 DNA sequence: TGCAGCGTTGGAGGAAGGGGCGCAAAGAACGAGCAGTACTTC.

The chain has TRBV7-8 and TRBJ1-1; D is perhaps TRBD1 (5 bases). This CDR3 contains 13 residues. Germline loops: CDR1 SGHVS, CDR2 FQNEAQ. V shed 3 bases and J shed 4 bases, with 9 bases lying between them. CDR3 protein: CASSFAGSTEAFF. The CDR3 region has the DNA TGTGCCAGCAGCTTCGCAGGGAGCACTGAAGCTTTCTTT. Complete variable domain (other parts from reference TRBV7-8 and TRBJ1-1): GAGVSQSPRYKVAKRGQDVALRCDPISGHVSLFWYQQALGQGPEFLTYFQNEAQLDKSGLPSDRFFAERPEGSVSTLKIQRTQQEDSAVYLCASSFAGSTEAFFGQGTRLTVV.